This paragraph reports one T cell receptor (beta chain). The donors were part of the 120-subject validation cohort, which stood apart from the roughly 670-subject first cohort. Sequencing was performed with immunoSEQ multiplex PCR; in TCRdb, only in-frame clones are kept and a portion is missing. The sample includes fewer than 90,000 clones, 94% of them seen just once. The sample is drawn from a study of cytomegalovirus exposure and HLA in healthy donors. Study information: In a later analysis, the 130 or so validation repertoires were reported to have used the same platform as the 600 to 700 first-cohort repertoires.

Germline trimming cut 4 bases from V and 4 bases from J; bases unmatched to any gene: 1. Germline lookup yields CDR1 KGHSH and CDR2 LQKENI. The CDR3 has 14 amino acids. Sequenced: PBMCs. The sequence derives from a woman aged 18-29 years in good health and CMV-seronegative. The chain is built from TRBV18 and TRBJ1-6; 7 bases align to TRBD1. The CDR3 DNA follows: TGTGCCAGCTCACGGGACAGTTATAATTCACCCCTCCACTTT. It yields the protein CASSRDSYNSPLHF.